The text below deals with one TCR beta chain. The target antigen is unknown. This record belongs to a study of somatic mutations in cytotoxic T cells in rheumatoid arthritis. General observations from the study: For patients with rheumatoid arthritis, CD8+ clonality went up with age, while healthy controls showed no such change.

V lost 2 bases, J lost 0 bases, and 11 bases lay in between. CDR1 and CDR2 (germline): MDHEN, SYDVKM. The CDR3 is 16 amino acids. The assay was immunoSEQ multiplex PCR, and TCRdb's table has in-frame clones only and misses some. The sample includes about 10,000 clones, approximately 80% seen only once; the top ten take 12%. The chain combines TRBV28 with TRBJ1-5; D may be TRBD1 (6 bases). Sequencing was performed on CD8+ T cells sorted from blood. The receptor's source is an adult with rheumatoid arthritis. The CDR3 here is CASSLRTDYSNQPQHF. The DNA of the CDR3 is TGTGCCAGCAGTTTAAGGACAGATTATAGCAATCAGCCCCAGCATTTT. Full variable domain (missing parts from reference TRBV28 and TRBJ1-5): DVKVTQSSRYLVKRTGEKVFLECVQDMDHENMFWYRQDPGLGLRLIYFSYDVKMKEKGDIPEGYSVSREKKERFSLILESASTNQTSMYLCASSLRTDYSNQPQHFGDGTRLSIL.